A selection of T cell receptor beta chains follows, all from one sample in a study of beta chain features in type 1 diabetes. Method: immunoSEQ multiplex PCR; TCRdb's copy keeps in-frame clones and lacks some. This sample has approximately 300,000 clones, with 11% found just once. Material: naive CD4+ T cells from blood. The receptors originated from a woman in her twenties or thirties in good health. CDR3s include the opening cysteine and the closing phenylalanine or tryptophan. The D gene is left open where the match is weak. Clone size is shown for a subset of rows, as once, few, many or a class of expanded clone.

TRBJ2-3 TRBV7-8 NA NA TGTGCCAGCAGCCCAGGGGGGGATACGCAGTATTTT CASSPGGDTQYF
TRBJ2-7 TRBV4-3 NA NA TGCGCCAGCAGCCAAGATTTTGCTAGGACCTACGAGCAGTACTTC CASSQDFARTYEQYF
TRBJ2-5 TRBV27 NA TRBD1 TGTGCCAGCAGGAGACAGGGCTCCCAAGAGACCCAGTACTTC CASRRQGSQETQYF
TRBJ1-1 TRBV15 few NA TGTGCCACCAGCAGAGATGACCGAAGGGTGGGGAGAACTGAAGCTTTCTTT CATSRDDRRVGRTEAFF
TRBJ2-1 TRBV2 few TRBD2 TGTGCCAGCAGTACGACTAGCGGGAGCTCCTACAATGAGCAGTTCTTC CASSTTSGSSYNEQFF
TRBJ2-7 TRBV29-1 few TRBD2 TGCAGCGTTGGGGCGCGCAATAGCGGGAAAACCTGGGAGCAGTACTTC CSVGARNSGKTWEQYF
TRBJ1-1 TRBV5-1 NA NA TGCGCCAGCAGCATGGGGACCAGCGGTGAAGCTTTCTTT CASSMGTSGEAFF
TRBJ2-1 TRBV29-1 few TRBD2 TGCAGCGTTTTTGGGACTAGCGGCTACAATGAGCAGTTCTTC CSVFGTSGYNEQFF
TRBJ2-7 TRBV13 few TRBD1 TGTGCCAGCAGAAACGGACAGGGGACGTACGAGCAGTACTTC CASRNGQGTYEQYF
TRBJ2-3 TRBV7-2 NA NA TGTGCCAGCAGCCCACATTTGGACAGAGTCACAGATACGCAGTATTTT CASSPHLDRVTDTQYF
TRBJ2-5 TRBV4-1 few TRBD2 TGCGCCAGCAGCCAAGTGTGGCTAGCGGAGGTCCAAGAGACCCAGTACTTC CASSQVWLAEVQETQYF
TRBJ2-1 TRBV5-6 NA NA TGTGCCAGCAGCTGGGGACTGATGAGCACCTACAATGAGCAGTTCTTC CASSWGLMSTYNEQFF
TRBJ1-1 TRBV5-1 NA TRBD1 TGCGCCAGCAGCAAGGACAGGGATAAAGCTTTCTTT CASSKDRDKAFF
TRBJ2-1 TRBV7-9 few NA TGTGCCAGCAGCTTAATACTAGCCAATGAGCAGTTCTTC CASSLILANEQFF
TRBJ2-6 TRBV2 few NA TGTGCCAGCAGTGAGCAGGGGACGGGGGCCAACGTCCTGACTTTC CASSEQGTGANVLTF
TRBJ2-3 TRBV18 few TRBD2 TGTGCCAGCTCACTCCAGAGCGGGAGAGGAAGGACAGATACGCAGTATTTT CASSLQSGRGRTDTQYF
TRBJ2-1 TRBV7-9 few NA TGTGCCAGCAGCTTAGGACACCAGGGGCCCAATGAGCAGTTCTTC CASSLGHQGPNEQFF
TRBJ2-3 TRBV28 few TRBD1 TGTGCCAGCAGTTTAGGGACAGGCGGCACAGATACGCAGTATTTT CASSLGTGGTDTQYF
TRBJ2-3 TRBV5-6 few TRBD2 TGTGCCAGCAGCCAGGACGGGGGGGTAGGGGATACGCAGTATTTT CASSQDGGVGDTQYF
TRBJ2-1 TRBV28 few TRBD2 TGTGCCAGCAGCCCAACTAGCGGGGTAAGCTCCTACAATGAGCAGTTCTTC CASSPTSGVSSYNEQFF
TRBJ2-3 TRBV7-2 NA NA TGTGCCAGCAGCACGCGGGACAGCCTCACTTTT CASSTRDSLTF
TRBJ2-3 TRBV29-1 many NA TGCAGCGTTGTTCACAGGGAAGCGCAGTATTTT CSVVHREAQYF
TRBJ1-2 TRBV5-4 NA NA TGTGCCAGCAGCTCTTGGACAGCAAACTATGGCTACACCTTC CASSSWTANYGYTF
TRBJ2-1 TRBV18 NA TRBD1 TGTGCCAGCTCACCACTCGGGACAGGGGATGATGAGCAGTTCTTC CASSPLGTGDDEQFF
TRBJ1-5 TRBV6-6 few TRBD1 TGTGCCAGCAGTAGCGGGACAGGCAATTTAGAGCCCCAGCATTTT CASSSGTGNLEPQHF
TRBJ2-5 TRBV7-7 NA TRBD1 TGTGCTAGCAGCCTTGGACAGGTGGGGCAAGAGACCCAGTACTTC CASSLGQVGQETQYF
TRBJ2-5 TRBV7-2 few TRBD2 TGTGCCAGCAGCATCCTAGCGGGAGACATGGAGACCCAGTACTTC CASSILAGDMETQYF
TRBJ1-5 TRBV10-3 few TRBD1 TGTGCCATCAGCCGGACAGGTGGGAATCAGCCCCAGCATTTT CAISRTGGNQPQHF
TRBJ2-3 TRBV5-4 few TRBD2 TGTGCCAGCAGCTTTTCTTCTAGCGGAGCTGTGACAGATACGCAGTATTTT CASSFSSSGAVTDTQYF
TRBJ2-1 TRBV30 NA NA TGTGCCTGGAGTGTACTAGTAACATATGTTGAGCAGTTCTTC CAWSVLVTYVEQFF
TRBJ2-7 TRBV7-2 few TRBD2 TGTGCCAGCAGCTTAGCCTCTCTAGCGGGAGGCTACGAGCAGTACTTC CASSLASLAGGYEQYF
TRBJ1-4 TRBV10-3 NA NA TGTGCCATCAGTGAGCGGGAAGAACGGGAAAAACTGTTTTTT CAISEREEREKLFF
TRBJ2-5 TRBV6-1 few NA TGTGCCAGCAGACACGCACACGGGATCCAAGGGACCCAGTACTTC CASRHAHGIQGTQYF
TRBJ2-1 TRBV21-1 few NA TGTGCCGGCCCCACACCAGGAAACTCCTACAATGAGCAGTTCTTC CAGPTPGNSYNEQFF
TRBJ2-5 TRBV6-5 NA NA TGTGCCAGCAGTTACTCAGCAGGGTCGCAGGAGACCCAGTACTTC CASSYSAGSQETQYF
TRBJ2-1 TRBV2 NA NA TGTGCCATAACAGGGCTGGGGAGCTCCTACAATGAGCAGTTCTTC CAITGLGSSYNEQFF
TRBJ2-5 TRBV4-2 few TRBD2 TGTGCCAGCAGCCAAGGGACTAGCGGGAGATTGGAGACCCAGTACTTC CASSQGTSGRLETQYF
TRBJ1-4 TRBV25-1 few TRBD1 TGTGCCAGCAGTGAGCAGACAGGGGGCTCTGAAAAACTGTTTTTT CASSEQTGGSEKLFF
TRBJ2-5 TRBV18 NA NA TGTGCCAGCTCACCCCCGGGACTGGGGGGAGAGACCCAGTACTTC CASSPPGLGGETQYF
TRBJ2-1 TRBV7-3 few NA TGTGCCAGCAGCTCGGACTACTACAATGAGCAGTTCTTC CASSSDYYNEQFF
TRBJ2-2 TRBV7-9 NA NA TGTGCCAGCAGCGCCAGGGGGGCGAACACCGGGGAGCTGTTTTTT CASSARGANTGELFF